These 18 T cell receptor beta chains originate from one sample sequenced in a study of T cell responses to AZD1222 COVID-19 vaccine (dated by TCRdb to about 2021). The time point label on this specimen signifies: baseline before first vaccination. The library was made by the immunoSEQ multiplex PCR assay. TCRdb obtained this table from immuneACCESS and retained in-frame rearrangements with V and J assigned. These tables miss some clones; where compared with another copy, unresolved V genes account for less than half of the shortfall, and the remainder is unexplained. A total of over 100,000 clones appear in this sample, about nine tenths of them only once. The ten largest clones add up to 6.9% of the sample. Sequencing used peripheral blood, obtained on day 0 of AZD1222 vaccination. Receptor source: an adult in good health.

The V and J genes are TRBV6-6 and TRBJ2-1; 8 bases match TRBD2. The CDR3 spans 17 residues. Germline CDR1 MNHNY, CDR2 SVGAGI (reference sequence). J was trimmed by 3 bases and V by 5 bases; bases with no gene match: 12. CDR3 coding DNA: TGTGCCAGCAGTCGGCCTCGCGGGGGGACTCACTACAATGAGCAGTTCTTC. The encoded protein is CASSRPRGGTHYNEQFF.

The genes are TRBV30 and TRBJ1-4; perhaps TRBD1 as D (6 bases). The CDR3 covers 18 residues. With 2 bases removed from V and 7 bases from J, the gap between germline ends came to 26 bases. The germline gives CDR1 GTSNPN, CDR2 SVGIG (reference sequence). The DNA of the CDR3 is TGTGCCTGGAGTCCCCTCGGGGGGACAAGGAAAAGGGGTGAAAAACTGTTTTTT. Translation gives CAWSPLGGTRKRGEKLFF.

The CDR3 bases are TGCAGCGTTGGGGGACCCACATTGGGTCAGCCCCAGCATTTT. Protein product: CSVGGPTLGQPQHF. The J gene is TRBJ1-5, the V gene TRBV29-1; possibly TRBD1 for D (5 bases). The V end was cut by 4 bases, the J end by 6 bases, with 16 bases between. CDR1 is SQVTM, CDR2 ANQGSEA, per germline. The CDR3 sequence is 14 residues long.

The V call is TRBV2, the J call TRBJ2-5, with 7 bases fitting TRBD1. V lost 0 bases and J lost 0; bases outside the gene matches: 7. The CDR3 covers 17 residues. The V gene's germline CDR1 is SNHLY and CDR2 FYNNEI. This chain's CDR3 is CASSEARAGGYQETQYF. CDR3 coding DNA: TGTGCCAGCAGTGAAGCGAGAGCAGGGGGTTACCAAGAGACCCAGTACTTC.

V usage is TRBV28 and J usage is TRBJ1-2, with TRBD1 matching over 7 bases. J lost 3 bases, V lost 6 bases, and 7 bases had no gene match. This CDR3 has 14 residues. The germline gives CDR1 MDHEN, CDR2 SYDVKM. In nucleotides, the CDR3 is TGTGCCAGCAGCTCCGGACAGGCTTACTATGGCTACACCTTC. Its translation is CASSSGQAYYGYTF.

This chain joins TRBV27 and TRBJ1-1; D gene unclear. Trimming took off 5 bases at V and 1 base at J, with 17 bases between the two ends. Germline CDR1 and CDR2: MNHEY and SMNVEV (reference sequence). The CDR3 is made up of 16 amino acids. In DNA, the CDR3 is TGTGCCAGCAGTCCCTACACAGCGGTTCGGAACACTGAAGCTTTCTTT. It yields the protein CASSPYTAVRNTEAFF.

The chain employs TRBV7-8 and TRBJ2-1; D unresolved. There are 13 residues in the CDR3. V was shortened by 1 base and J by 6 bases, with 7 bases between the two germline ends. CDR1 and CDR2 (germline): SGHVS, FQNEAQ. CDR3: CASSLGQFNEQFF. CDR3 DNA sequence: TGTGCCAGCAGCTTAGGTCAGTTCAATGAGCAGTTCTTC.

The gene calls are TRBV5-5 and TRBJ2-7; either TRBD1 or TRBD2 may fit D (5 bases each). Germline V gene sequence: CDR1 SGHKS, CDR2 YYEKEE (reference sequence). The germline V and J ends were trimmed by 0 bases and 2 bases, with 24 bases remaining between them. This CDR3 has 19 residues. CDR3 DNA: TGTGCCAGCAGCTTGGTTGGGGGTTGGAGTTCCGCCGGTACCTACGAGCAGTACTTC. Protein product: CASSLVGGWSSAGTYEQYF.

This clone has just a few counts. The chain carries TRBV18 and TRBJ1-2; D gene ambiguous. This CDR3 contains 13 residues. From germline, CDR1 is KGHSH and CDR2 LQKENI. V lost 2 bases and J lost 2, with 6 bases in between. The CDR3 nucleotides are TGTGCCAGCTCACCAGGGGAGAACTATGGCTACACCTTC. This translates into CASSPGENYGYTF.

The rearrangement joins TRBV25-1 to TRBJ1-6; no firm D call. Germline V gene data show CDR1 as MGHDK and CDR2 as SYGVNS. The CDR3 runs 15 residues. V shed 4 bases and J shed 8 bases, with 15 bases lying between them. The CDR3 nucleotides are TGTGCCAGCAGTGCAACCCCGGGAATCGATTCACCCCTCCACTTT. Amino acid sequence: CASSATPGIDSPLHF.

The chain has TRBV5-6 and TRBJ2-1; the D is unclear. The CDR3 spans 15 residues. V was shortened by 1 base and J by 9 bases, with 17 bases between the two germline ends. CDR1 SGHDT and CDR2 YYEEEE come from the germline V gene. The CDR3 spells CASSLYARTTTEQFF. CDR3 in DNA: TGTGCCAGCAGCTTGTATGCCAGAACTACAACTGAGCAGTTCTTC.

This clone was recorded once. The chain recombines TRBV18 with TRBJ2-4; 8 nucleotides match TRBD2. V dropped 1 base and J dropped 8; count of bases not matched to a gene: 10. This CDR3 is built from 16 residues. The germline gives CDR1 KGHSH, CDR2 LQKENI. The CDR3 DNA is TGTGCCAGCTCACCACAGCGGGGGTCTAGTGTTGACATTCAGTACTTC. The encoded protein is CASSPQRGSSVDIQYF.

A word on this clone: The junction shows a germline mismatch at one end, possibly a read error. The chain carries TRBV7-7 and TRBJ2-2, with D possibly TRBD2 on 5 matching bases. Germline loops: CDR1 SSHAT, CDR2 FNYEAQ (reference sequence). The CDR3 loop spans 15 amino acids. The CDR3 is CASSLAPADTGELFF. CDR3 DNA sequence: TGTGCTAGCAGCTTAGCGCCGGCAGACACCGGGGAGCTGTTTTTT.

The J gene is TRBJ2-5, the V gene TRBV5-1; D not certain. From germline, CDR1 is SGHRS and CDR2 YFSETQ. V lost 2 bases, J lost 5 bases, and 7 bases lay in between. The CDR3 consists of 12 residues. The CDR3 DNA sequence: TGCGCCAGCAGCTTCTCCACGGAGACCCAGTACTTC. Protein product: CASSFSTETQYF.

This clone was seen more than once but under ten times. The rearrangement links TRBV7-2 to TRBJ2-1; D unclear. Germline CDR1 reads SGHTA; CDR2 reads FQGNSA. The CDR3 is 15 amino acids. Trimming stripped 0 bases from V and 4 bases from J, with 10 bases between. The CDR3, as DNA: TGTGCCAGCAGCTTAGCGGTCATCCTTTACAATGAGCAGTTCTTC. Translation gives CASSLAVILYNEQFF.

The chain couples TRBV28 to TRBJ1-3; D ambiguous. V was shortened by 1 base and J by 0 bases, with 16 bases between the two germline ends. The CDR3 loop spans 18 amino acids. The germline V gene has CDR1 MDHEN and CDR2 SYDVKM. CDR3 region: CASSLYGQATSSGNTIYF. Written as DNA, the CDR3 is TGTGCCAGCAGTTTATATGGGCAGGCCACTAGCTCTGGAAACACCATATATTTT.

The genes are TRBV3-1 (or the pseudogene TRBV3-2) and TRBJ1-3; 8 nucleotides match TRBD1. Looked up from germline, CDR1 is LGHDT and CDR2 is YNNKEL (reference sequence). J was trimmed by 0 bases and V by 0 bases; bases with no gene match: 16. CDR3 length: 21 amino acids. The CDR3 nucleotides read TGTGCCAGCAGCCAAGATTATGGAGGCAGGGGGCGAGAAATCTCTGGAAACACCATATATTTT. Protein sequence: CASSQDYGGRGREISGNTIYF.

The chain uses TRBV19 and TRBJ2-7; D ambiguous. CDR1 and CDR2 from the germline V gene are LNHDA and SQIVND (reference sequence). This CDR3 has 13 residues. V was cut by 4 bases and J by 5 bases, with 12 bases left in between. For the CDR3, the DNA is TGTGCCAGTAGTACAGGACCGGGCCACGAGCAGTACTTC. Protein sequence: CASSTGPGHEQYF.